These 20 T cell receptor beta chains originate from one sample sequenced in a study of T cell responses to AZD1222 COVID-19 vaccine (dated by TCRdb to the early 2020s). Read against the paper, the sample's time point label means: baseline before first vaccination. To prepare the library, the immunoSEQ multiplex PCR assay was applied. Drawn from immuneACCESS, this table holds only the in-frame rearrangements with V and J called that TCRdb kept. Clones are partly lost; checked studies trace under half to an unresolved V gene and leave the rest unexplained. This sample lists some 180,000 clones; over 80% were detected once. Around 5.8% of the sample goes to the ten largest clones. The specimen comprised peripheral blood, sampled on day 0 of AZD1222 vaccination. Receptors originate from an adult in good health.

The rearrangement joins TRBV11-2 to TRBJ1-1; weak D call: TRBD1 (5 bases). This CDR3 has 13 amino acids. Germline values: CDR1 SGHAT, CDR2 FQNNGV. The V gene lost 7 bases and the J gene lost 6 bases, with 15 bases spanning the gap. CDR3 sequence: CASIPGRGAEAFF. CDR3 DNA: TGTGCCAGCATCCCAGGGAGAGGGGCTGAAGCTTTCTTT.

The V call is TRBV6-6, the J call TRBJ1-2; D is perhaps TRBD1 (6 bases). The germline V gene encodes CDR1 MNHNY and CDR2 SVGAGI (reference sequence). The V gene lost 6 bases and the J gene lost 1 base, with 9 bases spanning the gap. This CDR3 comprises 13 residues. In nucleotides, the CDR3 is TGTGCCAGCAGACAGGGTTTTAACTATGGCTACACCTTC. Its translation: CASRQGFNYGYTF.

The CDR3 coding sequence is TGTGCCAGCAGTTTTGTCCTTGGGGGGCGCGGGTACGAGCAGTACTTC. Translating it yields CASSFVLGGRGYEQYF. The rearrangement links TRBV6-5 to TRBJ2-7; D tentatively fits TRBD1 or TRBD2 (6 bases each). The CDR3 is 16 amino acids. Per the germline V gene, CDR1 is MNHEY and CDR2 is SVGAGI. The V end was cut by 4 bases, the J end by 4 bases, with 20 bases between.

The chain recombines TRBV7-2 with TRBJ2-1; tentative D call: TRBD2 (6 bases). Germline V gene sequence: CDR1 SGHTA, CDR2 FQGNSA. This CDR3 contains 13 residues. V gave up 0 bases and J gave up 8 bases, with 8 bases separating them. The CDR3 coding sequence is TGTGCCAGCAGCTTAGCGGAGGGCTATGAGCAGTTCTTC. Residues: CASSLAEGYEQFF. Based on the CDR3 plus reference TRBV7-2 and TRBJ2-1, the full variable domain is GAGVSQSPSNKVTEKGKDVELRCDPISGHTALYWYRQSLGQGLEFLIYFQGNSAPDKSGLPSDRFSAERTGGSVSTLTIQRTQQEDSAVYLCASSLAEGYEQFFGPGTRLTVL.

The chain uses TRBV7-9 and TRBJ1-4; no clear D gene. Trimming cost V 1 base and J 2 bases, with 11 bases left between them. The CDR3 runs 16 residues. Germline V CDR1 and CDR2: SEHNR, FQNEAQ (reference sequence). The DNA of the CDR3 is TGTGCCAGCAGCTTAGGACTCGGGGTGACTAATGAAAAACTGTTTTTT. Residues: CASSLGLGVTNEKLFF.

The chain employs TRBV6-5 and TRBJ1-2; D might be TRBD1 (5 bases). This CDR3 contains 14 residues. The germline V gene has CDR1 MNHEY and CDR2 SVGAGI. Deletions cut 9 bases from V and 3 bases from J, with 17 bases between. This CDR3 is CASSDSGRDYGYTF. CDR3 bases: TGTGCCAGTTCAGACTCAGGGCGGGACTATGGCTACACCTTC.

V gene TRBV3-1 (or the pseudogene TRBV3-2) combines with J gene TRBJ2-1, with 7 bases lining up with TRBD2. The CDR3 has 15 residues. CDR1 is LGHDT, CDR2 YNNKEL, per germline (reference sequence). The V segment lost 1 base and the J segment 6 bases; nucleotides outside the gene matches: 6. The CDR3 bases are TGTGCCAGCAGCCAAGGGGGGGGAAGTCGCAATGAGCAGTTCTTC. This gives the protein CASSQGGGSRNEQFF.

As DNA, the CDR3 is TGTGCCAGCAGTGAGGGGACAGGGGGATACGAGCAGTACTTC. It translates to CASSEGTGGYEQYF. The chain has TRBV6-6 and TRBJ2-7; 11 positions match TRBD1. Per germline, CDR1 MNHNY and CDR2 SVGAGI (reference sequence). This CDR3 comprises 14 residues. J lost 4 bases, V lost 5 bases, and 4 bases had no gene match.

V is TRBV3-1 (or the pseudogene TRBV3-2) and J is TRBJ2-2; no reliable D call. The CDR3 runs 16 residues. Deletions cut 0 bases from V and 0 bases from J, with 8 bases between. The V gene's germline CDR1 is LGHDT and CDR2 YNNKEL (reference sequence). CDR3 region: CASSQELGTNTGELFF. CDR3 in DNA: TGTGCCAGCAGCCAAGAGCTGGGGACGAACACCGGGGAGCTGTTTTTT.

CDR3 sequence reads: CASSFDLRGRGETQYF. The DNA of the CDR3 is TGTGCCAGCAGCTTCGACCTCAGGGGAAGAGGAGAGACCCAGTACTTC. The genes are TRBV3-1 (or the pseudogene TRBV3-2) and TRBJ2-5; weak D call: TRBD1 (6 bases). The V gene lost 5 bases and the J gene lost 4 bases, with 20 bases spanning the gap. Germline V gene lookup returns CDR1 LGHDT and CDR2 YNNKEL (reference sequence). The CDR3 loop spans 16 amino acids.

The chain carries TRBV7-2 and TRBJ2-3; D is undetermined. This CDR3 spans 15 amino acids. The V gene's germline CDR1 is SGHTA and CDR2 FQGNSA. V dropped 0 bases and J dropped 5 bases, with 12 bases sitting between them. In DNA, the CDR3 is TGTGCCAGCAGCTTAGCGGGCCTGGGGTTAGATACGCAGTATTTT. Its protein is CASSLAGLGLDTQYF.

This chain connects TRBV5-1 to TRBJ2-7; TRBD1 matches 9 bases. V trimming: 3 bases; J trimming: 5 bases; junction bases outside the gene matches: 9. The CDR3 is made up of 15 amino acids. The germline gives CDR1 SGHRS, CDR2 YFSETQ. The CDR3 DNA is TGCGCCAGCAGCTACTCACCGGGACAGGGAAACGAGCAGTACTTC. It is translated as CASSYSPGQGNEQYF.

The chain carries TRBV6-2 or TRBV6-3 and TRBJ2-2; TRBD1 might be the D (6 bases). The CDR3 sequence is 13 residues long. Germline assignment: CDR1 MNHEY and CDR2 SVGEGT. The germline V and J ends were trimmed by 5 bases and 6 bases, with 10 bases remaining between them. CDR3 sequence: CASSQQGPGELFF. CDR3 DNA: TGTGCCAGCAGTCAACAGGGACCCGGGGAGCTGTTTTTT.

V and J are TRBV5-1 and TRBJ2-2; TRBD1 matches 9 bases. With 4 bases clipped from V and 6 bases from J, the junction kept 7 bases outside the gene matches. CDR1 SGHRS and CDR2 YFSETQ come from the germline V gene. The CDR3 totals 15 residues. The CDR3: CASSDGTGYAGELFF. CDR3 DNA sequence: TGCGCCAGCAGCGACGGGACAGGGTACGCCGGGGAGCTGTTTTTT.

This clone has just one count. This sequence joins TRBV6-6 and TRBJ1-4; 7 bases are a match to TRBD1. Per the germline V gene, CDR1 is MNHNY and CDR2 is SVGAGI (reference sequence). CDR3 length equals 14 residues. J gave up 5 bases and V 2 bases, and 2 bases lay outside the gene matches. The CDR3 bases are TGTGCCAGCAGTTACCCAGGGGGAAATGAAAAACTGTTTTTT. As protein: CASSYPGGNEKLFF.

V gene TRBV18 combines with J gene TRBJ1-2; TRBD1 matches 7 bases. CDR3 size: 12 residues. V lost 5 bases to trimming and J lost 10 bases; unmatched junction nucleotides: 7. Germline-derived CDR1 and CDR2 are KGHSH and LQKENI. The CDR3 region is CASSSGTVSYTF. The CDR3 DNA sequence: TGTGCCAGCTCATCCGGGACAGTTTCCTACACCTTC.

The rearrangement joins TRBV6-5 to TRBJ2-7, with D possibly being TRBD1 (5 bases). The CDR3 consists of 14 residues. CDR1 and CDR2 (germline): MNHEY, SVGAGI. V was pared by 0 bases and J by 2 bases, with 8 bases between. The CDR3 loop is CASSYSTVTYEQYF. The CDR3 bases are TGTGCCAGCAGTTACTCGACAGTCACCTACGAGCAGTACTTC.

This clone has just one count. This rearrangement joins TRBV18 to TRBJ1-6, with 12 bases lining up with TRBD1. Germline CDR1 and CDR2: KGHSH and LQKENI. The CDR3 consists of 18 residues. J was trimmed by 9 bases and V by 4 bases; bases with no gene match: 13. The CDR3 DNA follows: TGTGCCAGCTCACTAACGGGACAGGGGGCAGGAAGCCCTTCACCCCTCCACTTT. This translates into CASSLTGQGAGSPSPLHF.

The rearrangement joins TRBV9 to TRBJ2-1, with D unclear. Trimming removed 4 bases from V and 2 bases from J, with 4 bases in between. Germline assignment: CDR1 SGDLS and CDR2 YYNGEE. There are 12 residues in the CDR3. The CDR3 coding sequence is TGTGCCAGCAGCAGGACCTACAATGAGCAGTTCTTC. This codes for CASSRTYNEQFF.

The rearrangement links TRBV6-5 to TRBJ2-5; D is unresolved. V was cut by 2 bases and J by 4 bases, with 11 bases left in between. This CDR3 comprises 14 residues. Germline V CDR1 and CDR2: MNHEY, SVGAGI. CDR3 in amino acids: CASSYRYTPETQYF. CDR3 DNA sequence: TGTGCCAGCAGTTACCGGTACACCCCAGAGACCCAGTACTTC.